This T cell receptor (beta chain) appears in the sequencing data of a study of shared clonotypes between healthy human individuals. Original methodology: There were no quality scores in the junction-only immunoSEQ sequences, so filtering differed. Profiled with immunoSEQ multiplex PCR; TCRdb holds only in-frame clones, not every one. V and J calls and clone size are copied from that table; D and trimming were computed from the DNA. The table lists about 1 million clones, around 74% of them singletons. Study donors comprised healthy, HIV-negative adults devoid of recent acute infection or vaccination. V lost 10 bases and J lost 4, with 10 bases in between. This CDR3 spans 11 amino acids. Germline V gene sequence: CDR1 LNHDA, CDR2 SQIVND (reference sequence).

Sequenced input: memory CD4+ T cells sorted from blood. Described subset: CD45RA-negative fraction. This clonotype originated in a man younger than 35 in good health. V and J are TRBV19 and TRBJ1-2; D might be TRBD1 (5 bases). CDR3 residues: CATERGYGYTF. The CDR3 DNA reads TGTGCCACTGAAAGGGGCTATGGCTACACCTTC.